Presented here are 26 T cell receptor beta chains from one specimen sequenced in a study of early T cells in non-severe SARS-CoV-2 infection. A single record per CDR3 protein comes from TCRdb applying MiXCR to the 5' RACE reads. Of around 33,000 distinct CDR3 sequences in the sample, approximately 4.2% were seen once. Input material: whole blood. These receptors were collected from an adult who was a healthcare worker with PCR-confirmed SARS-CoV-2 infection or an uninfected control (not recorded which).

This clonotype was counted at least ten times. This chain connects TRBV7-6 to TRBJ2-7; the D gene is possibly TRBD1 (6 bases). V lost 2 bases, J lost 0 bases, and 17 bases lay in between. The CDR3 spans 17 residues. CDR1 is SGHVS, CDR2 FNYEAQ, per germline. CDR3 DNA: TGTGCCAGCAGCTTATTTTCACCACAGGGCAGCTCCTACGAGCAGTACTTC. Its protein product is CASSLFSPQGSSYEQYF.

This clonotype came up many times. The chain couples TRBV28 to TRBJ2-3, with D tentatively TRBD1 or TRBD2 (5 bases each). The CDR3 sequence is 15 residues long. The ends were cut back, 2 bases at V and 2 bases at J, with 11 bases in the middle. The V gene's germline CDR1 is MDHEN and CDR2 SYDVKM. CDR3 protein: CASSLGTGLTDTQYF. The CDR3 coding sequence is TGTGCCAGCAGTTTAGGGACGGGGCTCACAGATACGCAGTATTTT.

The table lists this clonotype with a few counts. The chain joins TRBV5-1 to TRBJ2-3; no firm D call. CDR1 SGHRS and CDR2 YFSETQ come from the germline V gene. The CDR3 runs to 14 residues. Trimming removed 2 bases from V and 2 bases from J, with 9 bases in between. The CDR3: CASSFLASTDTQYF. In DNA, the CDR3 is TGCGCCAGCAGCTTCCTCGCGTCCACAGATACGCAGTATTTT.

This clonotype has at least ten counts. The genes are TRBV20-1 and TRBJ1-5; 11 bases map to TRBD1. The CDR3 has 14 amino acids. Germline CDR1 is DFQATT and CDR2 is SNEGSKA (reference sequence). Trimming cost V 6 bases and J 7 bases; bases outside gene matches: 8. The CDR3 DNA reads TGCAGTGCGAGTACCGGGACAGGGGGGCAGCCCCAGCATTTT. Protein: CSASTGTGGQPQHF.

This clonotype was found many times. The chain employs TRBV3-1 and TRBJ1-1, with TRBD1 as a possible D gene (5 bases). CDR1 LGHDT and CDR2 YNNKEL come from the germline V gene (reference sequence). With 1 base removed from V and 7 bases from J, the gap between germline ends came to 10 bases. CDR3 length: 13 residues. This chain's CDR3 is CASSQVQEGEAFF. In DNA, the CDR3 is TGTGCCAGCAGCCAAGTACAGGAGGGTGAAGCTTTCTTT. The entire variable domain, with the rest obtained from reference TRBV3-1 and TRBJ1-1, is as follows: DTAVSQTPKYLVTQMGNDKSIKCEQNLGHDTMYWYKQDSKKFLKIMFSYNNKELIINETVPNRFSPKSPDKAHLNLHINSLELGDSAVYFCASSQVQEGEAFFGQGTRLTVV.

The V and J genes are TRBV18 and TRBJ1-1; 9 nucleotides align to TRBD1. Germline V CDR1 and CDR2: KGHSH, LQKENI. With 3 bases clipped from V and 3 bases from J, the junction kept 5 bases outside the gene matches. This CDR3 has 15 amino acids. This chain's CDR3 is CASSPIQGADTEAFF. The CDR3 DNA reads as TGTGCCAGCTCACCGATACAGGGGGCGGACACTGAAGCTTTCTTT. Variable domain in full (rest from reference TRBV18 and TRBJ1-1): NAGVMQNPRHLVRRRGQEARLRCSPMKGHSHVYWYRQLPEEGLKFMVYLQKENIIDESGMPKERFSAEFPKEGPSILRIQQVVRGDSAAYFCASSPIQGADTEAFFGQGTRLTVV.

This clonotype was counted once. This chain links TRBV7-6 with TRBJ2-3; D gene unclear. The length of the CDR3 is 15 residues. The V gene's germline CDR1 is SGHVS and CDR2 FNYEAQ. Trimming took 5 bases from V and 0 from J, leaving 12 bases between them. The CDR3 nucleotides are TGTGCCAGCAGCGGAAGATTCCGAAGCACAGATACGCAGTATTTT. Translated: CASSGRFRSTDTQYF. Full variable domain (remainder filled in from reference TRBV7-6 and TRBJ2-3): GAGVSQSPRYKVTKRGQDVALRCDPISGHVSLYWYRQALGQGPEFLTYFNYEAQQDKSGLPNDRFSAERPEGSISTLTIQRTEQRDSAMYRCASSGRFRSTDTQYFGPGTRLTVL.

This clonotype has a handful of counts. The chain combines TRBV11-2 with TRBJ1-4; D call uncertain. Trimming shortened V by 0 bases and J by 5 bases, and 4 bases separated the two germline ends. The CDR3 runs 13 residues. Germline V lookup: CDR1 SGHAT, CDR2 FQNNGV. The CDR3 here is CASSLELNEKLFF. The CDR3 region has the DNA TGTGCCAGCAGCTTAGAACTGAATGAAAAACTGTTTTTT. The full variable domain, with the rest looked up from reference TRBV11-2 and TRBJ1-4, is EAGVAQSPRYKIIEKRQSVAFWCNPISGHATLYWYQQILGQGPKLLIQFQNNGVVDDSQLPKDRFSAERLKGVDSTLKIQPAKLEDSAVYLCASSLELNEKLFFGSGTQLSVL.

This clonotype was recorded many times. V gene TRBV29-1 combines with J gene TRBJ2-1; D is undetermined. With 7 bases removed from V and 2 bases from J, the gap between germline ends came to 9 bases. The germline V gene encodes CDR1 SQVTM and CDR2 ANQGSEA. The length of the CDR3 is 12 residues. The CDR3 sequence: CSATTTYNEQFF. CDR3 nucleotide sequence: TGCAGCGCGACCACTACCTACAATGAGCAGTTCTTC.

This clonotype was observed many times. The CDR3 region has the DNA TGTGCCAGCAGTTTAGGGCGGGGCCGCCGGGGCAATCAGCCCCAGCATTTT. Protein product: CASSLGRGRRGNQPQHF. The chain employs TRBV28 and TRBJ1-5; D possibly corresponds to TRBD1 (5 bases). V lost 2 bases and J lost 2, with 16 bases in between. Germline V gives CDR1 MDHEN, CDR2 SYDVKM. The CDR3 spans 17 residues.

This clonotype was seen repeatedly, ten times or more. The chain couples TRBV2 to TRBJ2-1; 9 bases line up with TRBD2. Germline CDR1 reads SNHLY; CDR2 reads FYNNEI. The junction had 9 bases not matched to a gene; V was cut back by 11 bases and J by 7 bases. The CDR3 length is 13 residues. The CDR3 protein is CAGWGTSSNEQFF. The DNA of the CDR3 is TGTGCCGGGTGGGGGACTAGCAGTAATGAGCAGTTCTTC.

This clonotype was picked up many times. The gene calls are TRBV6-2 or TRBV6-3 and TRBJ2-3, with D uncertain. The V gene lost 5 bases and the J gene lost 2 bases, with 20 bases spanning the gap. Germline-derived CDR1 and CDR2 are MNHEY and SVGEGT. The CDR3 is made up of 17 amino acids. The CDR3 region has the DNA TGTGCCAGCAGTCTAAGGCCCCCCGACGGGTACACAGATACGCAGTATTTT. Encoded protein: CASSLRPPDGYTDTQYF.

Many counts were recorded for this clonotype. The genes are TRBV21-1 and TRBJ2-1. TRBV21-1 is a pseudogene segment. The CDR3 extends over 14 amino acids. This CDR3 reads CASSKECTSNEQFF. The CDR3, as DNA: TGTGCCAGCAGCAAAGAGTGTACGAGCAATGAGCAGTTCTTC.

This clonotype was counted ten times or more. Written as DNA, the CDR3 is TGCAGTGCTAGCCGGGACAGGGGGTATGAGCAGTACTTC. Translated: CSASRDRGYEQYF. The V and J genes are TRBV20-1 and TRBJ2-7, with TRBD1 identical over 11 bases. The germline gives CDR1 DFQATT, CDR2 SNEGSKA (reference sequence). The V segment lost 3 bases and the J segment 7 bases; nucleotides outside the gene matches: 5. The CDR3 totals 13 residues.

This clonotype has at least ten counts. The chain employs TRBV7-2 and TRBJ2-3; no firm D call. Trimming stripped 5 bases from V and 6 bases from J, with 12 bases between. CDR3 length: 13 residues. CDR1 is SGHTA and CDR2 is FQGNSA in the germline V gene. DNA for the CDR3: TGTGCCAGCAGCCGAATGAGCCCGGATACGCAGTATTTT. This codes for CASSRMSPDTQYF. Complete variable domain (other parts from reference TRBV7-2 and TRBJ2-3): GAGVSQSPSNKVTEKGKDVELRCDPISGHTALYWYRQSLGQGLEFLIYFQGNSAPDKSGLPSDRFSAERTGGSVSTLTIQRTQQEDSAVYLCASSRMSPDTQYFGPGTRLTVL.

A remark on this clonotype: Its ends do not fully match the called genes, so a read error is possible. The chain couples TRBV6-1 to TRBJ1-2; D not resolved. The CDR3 contains 12 residues. Per germline, CDR1 MNHNS and CDR2 SASEGT. The CDR3 bases are TGTGCCAGCAGTGAAGGCGGCCCCCCGGAGAACTTC. Translating gives CASSEGGPPENF.

This clonotype appeared many times. The chain combines TRBV7-9 with TRBJ1-2; D call uncertain. Trimming removed 7 bases from V and 5 bases from J, with 20 bases in between. The CDR3 covers 15 residues. Looked up from germline, CDR1 is SEHNR and CDR2 is FQNEAQ (reference sequence). The CDR3 reads CASTLTSTEVYGYTF. CDR3 nucleotides: TGTGCCAGCACCCTGACTTCGACCGAAGTGTATGGCTACACCTTC.

This clonotype showed up many times. The chain couples TRBV5-1 to TRBJ2-2, with D possibly called TRBD1 or TRBD2 (5 bases each). The CDR3 is made up of 15 amino acids. Trimming took off 0 bases at V and 5 bases at J, with 11 bases between the two ends. The V gene's germline CDR1 is SGHRS and CDR2 YFSETQ. CDR3 DNA: TGCGCCAGCAGCTTGGGGGACGGATCGACCGGGGAGCTGTTTTTT. It encodes CASSLGDGSTGELFF.

Ten or more counts support this clonotype. This chain links TRBV10-3 with TRBJ2-1, with D perhaps TRBD1 (5 bases). Germline V gives CDR1 ENHRY, CDR2 SYGVKD. The germline V and J ends were trimmed by 5 bases and 5 bases, with 13 bases remaining between them. This CDR3 has 14 residues. CDR3 DNA sequence: TGTGCCATCAGTTCTAGGGGTCGGGACAATGAGCAGTTCTTC. Translation gives CAISSRGRDNEQFF.

This clonotype was observed at least ten times. CDR3 nucleotide sequence: TGTGCCAGCAGTTTTAGCGGGACAATGAGCGGGGAGCTGTTTTTT. It translates to CASSFSGTMSGELFF. The genes are TRBV27 and TRBJ2-2; 8 bases align to TRBD2. The CDR3 totals 15 residues. V lost 3 bases and J lost 7; bases outside the gene matches: 7. In germline, CDR1 is MNHEY, CDR2 SMNVEV (reference sequence).

This clonotype has a count of ten or more. The chain joins TRBV12-3 or TRBV12-4 to TRBJ2-2; the D is unclear. V shed 1 base and J shed 4 bases, with 7 bases lying between them. This CDR3 is 14 amino acids long. The DNA of the CDR3 is TGTGCCAGCAGTTTAGGCGGCCCCACCGGGGAGCTGTTTTTT. Translated: CASSLGGPTGELFF.

At least ten counts were recorded for this clonotype. This sequence joins TRBV10-3 and TRBJ2-1, with 11 bases aligning to TRBD2. Trimming removed 6 bases from V and 12 bases from J; junction bases left unmatched: 19. CDR1 and CDR2 (germline): ENHRY, SYGVKD. The CDR3 covers 17 residues. The CDR3 DNA reads TGTGCCATCAGCGTAAAACCAGGGTACACTAGCGGGAGTTGGCAGTTCTTC. This codes for CAISVKPGYTSGSWQFF.

This clonotype was counted at least ten times. The chain is built from TRBV12-3 or TRBV12-4 and TRBJ1-4, with 9 bases matching TRBD1. The V segment lost 6 bases and the J segment 7 bases; nucleotides outside the gene matches: 6. There are 14 residues in the CDR3. CDR3 bases: TGTGCCAGCAGAATACAGGGGGCTGGTGAAAAACTGTTTTTT. Protein product: CASRIQGAGEKLFF.

The CDR3, as DNA: TGCAGTGCTAGCGCGGGTGCAAATACGCAGTATTTT. Its protein is CSASAGANTQYF. This chain links TRBV20-1 with TRBJ2-3; D might be TRBD2 (5 bases). Deletions cut 3 bases from V and 7 bases from J, with 11 bases between. The CDR3 totals 12 residues. The germline V gene encodes CDR1 DFQATT and CDR2 SNEGSKA (reference sequence).

The chain links TRBV18 to TRBJ1-6; no reliable D call. From germline, CDR1 is KGHSH and CDR2 LQKENI. Trimming took 2 bases from V and 1 from J, leaving 3 bases between them. The CDR3 loop spans 14 amino acids. This chain's CDR3 is CASSPSSYNSPLHF. The CDR3 nucleotides read TGTGCCAGCTCACCATCTTCCTATAATTCACCCCTCCACTTT.

This clonotype was seen many times. The chain combines TRBV6-5 with TRBJ1-1; TRBD1 matches at 10 bases. Germline trimming cut 5 bases from V and 11 bases from J; bases unmatched to any gene: 8. From germline, CDR1 is MNHEY and CDR2 SVGAGI. The CDR3 is made up of 13 amino acids. The CDR3 here is CASSAQTGGKAFF. CDR3 sequence (DNA): TGTGCCAGCAGTGCACAGACAGGGGGCAAGGCTTTCTTT.